A selection of T cell receptor beta chains follows, all from one sample in a study of blood T cell repertoires in COVID-19. TCRdb's table, derived via immunoSEQ multiplex PCR, lists solely in-frame clones and lacks some. The sample shows 13,000 to 15,000 clones, 83% of them seen only once. Sequenced sample: peripheral blood. Source of these receptors: a man aged 40-49 years with active or convalescent COVID-19. The CDR3 runs from the conserved cysteine through the conserved F or W. The order of the fields is CDR3 protein, V gene, clone size, J gene. Clone size is stated in some rows and not others, as once, few, many or a class when expanded.

cdr3_aa: CASRGTSGGANNEQFF
v_call: TRBV3-1/TRBV3-2
clone_size: -
j_call: TRBJ2-1

cdr3_aa: CASTSLAGPSRGEQYF
v_call: TRBV27
clone_size: -
j_call: TRBJ2-7

cdr3_aa: CASSYSRFSENSF
v_call: TRBV6-2/TRBV6-3
clone_size: -
j_call: TRBJ1-2

cdr3_aa: CASRDQGDSPLHF
v_call: TRBV12-3/TRBV12-4
clone_size: -
j_call: TRBJ1-6

cdr3_aa: CASGGGGKYGYTF
v_call: TRBV9
clone_size: -
j_call: TRBJ1-2

cdr3_aa: CATSRGGGTQYF
v_call: TRBV24-1
clone_size: -
j_call: TRBJ2-5

cdr3_aa: CASSSPRHAVRYEQYF
v_call: TRBV6-2/TRBV6-3
clone_size: -
j_call: TRBJ2-7

cdr3_aa: CASSPPGRSAYEQYF
v_call: TRBV9
clone_size: -
j_call: TRBJ2-7

cdr3_aa: CASSPDRELSSPLHF
v_call: TRBV7-2
clone_size: -
j_call: TRBJ1-6

cdr3_aa: CASSSGQGSTGELFF
v_call: TRBV5-4
clone_size: -
j_call: TRBJ2-2

cdr3_aa: CASSMGQPNSPLHF
v_call: TRBV5-1
clone_size: -
j_call: TRBJ1-6

cdr3_aa: CASSLGTAGEQFF
v_call: TRBV28
clone_size: -
j_call: TRBJ2-1

cdr3_aa: CASSPIHRPGGDYGYTF
v_call: TRBV18
clone_size: -
j_call: TRBJ1-2

cdr3_aa: CASTTLYPGQGGVAYNSPLHF
v_call: TRBV27
clone_size: -
j_call: TRBJ1-6

cdr3_aa: CASSKGGLLGTGELFF
v_call: TRBV21-1
clone_size: -
j_call: TRBJ2-2

cdr3_aa: CASSFGITTYEQYF
v_call: TRBV11-2
clone_size: few
j_call: TRBJ2-7

cdr3_aa: CAIGQGDNSPLHF
v_call: TRBV10-3
clone_size: -
j_call: TRBJ1-6

cdr3_aa: CASSVDGDRAAYGYTF
v_call: TRBV9
clone_size: -
j_call: TRBJ1-2

cdr3_aa: CASRPSGGNTEAFF
v_call: TRBV6-5
clone_size: -
j_call: TRBJ1-1

cdr3_aa: CASSDRDTGELFF
v_call: TRBV6-1
clone_size: few
j_call: TRBJ2-2

cdr3_aa: CARGASFSQPQHF
v_call: TRBV23-1
clone_size: -
j_call: TRBJ1-5

cdr3_aa: CSALDRAEAFF
v_call: TRBV20-1
clone_size: -
j_call: TRBJ1-1

cdr3_aa: CASSPNSGGADEQFF
v_call: TRBV3-1/TRBV3-2
clone_size: few
j_call: TRBJ2-1

cdr3_aa: CASSYRVSYEQYF
v_call: TRBV3-1/TRBV3-2
clone_size: -
j_call: TRBJ2-7

cdr3_aa: CASSQEPRLAANTGELFF
v_call: TRBV3-1/TRBV3-2
clone_size: -
j_call: TRBJ2-2

cdr3_aa: CASSQEFRDQPQHF
v_call: TRBV3-1/TRBV3-2
clone_size: once
j_call: TRBJ1-5

cdr3_aa: CASRNDQGQPNSPLHF
v_call: TRBV2
clone_size: -
j_call: TRBJ1-6

cdr3_aa: CATPPSGSSYNEQFF
v_call: TRBV7-9
clone_size: -
j_call: TRBJ2-1

cdr3_aa: CASGSGDTGELFF
v_call: TRBV12-5
clone_size: -
j_call: TRBJ2-2

cdr3_aa: CASSEFGGGSYEQFF
v_call: TRBV6-4
clone_size: -
j_call: TRBJ2-1

cdr3_aa: CASSGVSVRNSPLHF
v_call: TRBV5-1
clone_size: -
j_call: TRBJ1-6

cdr3_aa: CASSGRRGQDEQYF
v_call: TRBV2
clone_size: -
j_call: TRBJ2-7

cdr3_aa: CASSLSGGGELFF
v_call: TRBV3-1/TRBV3-2
clone_size: -
j_call: TRBJ2-2

cdr3_aa: CASSPGETQYF
v_call: TRBV11-2
clone_size: few
j_call: TRBJ2-5

cdr3_aa: CASSSGDEKLFF
v_call: TRBV12-3/TRBV12-4
clone_size: once
j_call: TRBJ1-4

cdr3_aa: CASSLVSGGVMNTEAFF
v_call: TRBV11-2
clone_size: -
j_call: TRBJ1-1

cdr3_aa: CASSSIAGGLNEQFF
v_call: TRBV5-1
clone_size: -
j_call: TRBJ2-1